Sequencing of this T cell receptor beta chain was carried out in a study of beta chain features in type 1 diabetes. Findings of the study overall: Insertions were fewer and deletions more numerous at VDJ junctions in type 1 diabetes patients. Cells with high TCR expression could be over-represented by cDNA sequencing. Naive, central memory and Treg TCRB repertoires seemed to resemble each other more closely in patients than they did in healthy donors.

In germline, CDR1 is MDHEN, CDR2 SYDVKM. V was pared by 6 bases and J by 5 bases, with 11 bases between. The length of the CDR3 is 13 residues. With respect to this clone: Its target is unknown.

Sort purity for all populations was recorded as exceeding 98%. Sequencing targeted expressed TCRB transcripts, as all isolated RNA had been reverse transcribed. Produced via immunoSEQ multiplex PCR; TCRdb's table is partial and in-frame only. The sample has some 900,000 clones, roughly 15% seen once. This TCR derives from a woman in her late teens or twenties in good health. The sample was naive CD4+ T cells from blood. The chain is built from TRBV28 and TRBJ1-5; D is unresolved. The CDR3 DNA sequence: TGTGCCAGCAGACCGGTCGAGTATCAGCCCCAGCATTTT. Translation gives CASRPVEYQPQHF.